This TCR beta chain was sequenced in a study of T-cell reconstitution after alpha-beta-depleted transplantation in children. The CDR3 is 16 residues long. V lost 0 bases, J lost 3 bases, and 14 bases lay in between. In germline, CDR1 is LGHNA, CDR2 YSLEER. This clonotype was seen once. No antigen is known for it. The TCRbeta library incorporated unique molecular identifiers. TCRdb processed the PCR reads anew with MiXCR; each CDR3 protein has one entry. The sample lists 90,000 to 100,000 distinct CDR3 sequences, less than 25% occurring once. Notes on the study in general: Several hundred rapidly expanded clones from non-depleted graft cells reportedly supplied alpha-beta T cells about two months post-transplant.

The receptor was derived from a boy younger than 10 with acute lymphoblastic leukemia, due to receive a stem cell transplant. The chain is built from TRBV4-3 and TRBJ2-5; weak D call: TRBD2 (6 bases). This sample comprised PBMCs, obtained before TCRalphabeta/CD19-depleted stem cell transplant. In DNA, the CDR3 is TGCGCCAGCAGCCAAGATCTAGCGCGAGGGAAAGAGACCCAGTACTTC. The encoded protein is CASSQDLARGKETQYF.